What follows describes a single T cell receptor beta chain. Germline loops: CDR1 MDHEN, CDR2 SYDVKM. The CDR3 consists of 14 residues. J gave up 2 bases and V 6 bases, and 5 bases lay outside the gene matches. The method was immunoSEQ multiplex PCR; TCRdb's version includes in-frame clones alone and lacks a portion of them. The sample yields just over 300,000 clones, around 84% seen once. These data come from a study of blood T cell repertoires in COVID-19. The chain couples TRBV28 to TRBJ2-7, with 9 bases matching TRBD1. The sample was PBMCs or T cells enriched from blood (not recorded which). This TCR derives from a young man who had recovered from COVID-19. CDR3: CASRPGQGPYEQYF. The CDR3 nucleotides read TGTGCCAGCAGACCGGGACAGGGTCCCTACGAGCAGTACTTC.